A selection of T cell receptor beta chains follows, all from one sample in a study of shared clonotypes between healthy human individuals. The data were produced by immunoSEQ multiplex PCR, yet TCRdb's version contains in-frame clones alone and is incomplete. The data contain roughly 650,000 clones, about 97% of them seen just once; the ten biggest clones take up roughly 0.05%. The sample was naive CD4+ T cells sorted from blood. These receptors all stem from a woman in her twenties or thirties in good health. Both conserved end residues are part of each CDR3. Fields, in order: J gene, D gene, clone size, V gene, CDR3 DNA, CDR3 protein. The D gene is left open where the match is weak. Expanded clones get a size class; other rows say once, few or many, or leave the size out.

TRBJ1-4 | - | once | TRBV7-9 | TGTGCCAGCAGCTTAACCCAGGGGAATGATGAAAAACTGTTTTTT | CASSLTQGNDEKLFF
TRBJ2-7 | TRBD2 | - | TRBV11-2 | TGTGCCAGCAGCTTGGCCAGCGGGAGGTACGAGCAGTACTTC | CASSLASGRYEQYF
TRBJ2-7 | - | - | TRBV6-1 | TGTGCCAGCCACAGAGGGGGGGGAGCCTACGAGCAGTACTTC | CASHRGGGAYEQYF
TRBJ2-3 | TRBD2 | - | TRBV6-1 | TGTGCCAGCAGTTGGACTAGCGGAGAGGGTACGCAGTATTTT | CASSWTSGEGTQYF
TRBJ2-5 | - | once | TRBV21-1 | TGTGCCAGCAGCAAAGAAATGAGGGACGGGGAGACCCAGTACTTC | CASSKEMRDGETQYF
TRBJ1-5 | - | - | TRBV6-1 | TGTGCCAGCAGTGAAGAGCCCCGGGGCAATCAGCCCCAGCATTTT | CASSEEPRGNQPQHF
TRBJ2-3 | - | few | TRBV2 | TGTGCCAGCAGTGAAACAGATACGCAGTATTTT | CASSETDTQYF
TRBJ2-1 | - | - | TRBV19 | TGTGCCAGTAGTACCCTTATAGGAGGGCGGTACAATGAGCAGTTCTTC | CASSTLIGGRYNEQFF
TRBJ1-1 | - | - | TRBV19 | TGTGCCAGTAGTATCTGGAAGAGGAACACTGAAGCTTTCTTT | CASSIWKRNTEAFF
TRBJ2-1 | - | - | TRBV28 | TGTGCCAGCAGTTTTAGATGGAGGTCCTACAATGAGCAGTTCTTC | CASSFRWRSYNEQFF
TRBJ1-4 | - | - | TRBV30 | TGTGCCTGGACGGGCAGCAGTAATGAAAAACTGTTTTTT | CAWTGSSNEKLFF
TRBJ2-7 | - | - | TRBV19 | TGTGCCAGTAGTATAGTAGAAGGCAGCGAGCAGTACTTC | CASSIVEGSEQYF
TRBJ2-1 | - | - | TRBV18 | TGTGCCAGCTCACCTTTACAGGGAACCTACAATGAGCAGTTCTTC | CASSPLQGTYNEQFF
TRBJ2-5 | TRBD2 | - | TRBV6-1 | TGTGCCAGCAGCGTAACTAGCGCCCAAGAGACCCAGTACTTC | CASSVTSAQETQYF
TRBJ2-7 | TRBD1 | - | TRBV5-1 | TGCGCCAGCAGCTTGCGGACAGGACACCGGGACCACTCCTACGAGCAGTACTTC | CASSLRTGHRDHSYEQYF
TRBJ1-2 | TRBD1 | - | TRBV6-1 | TGTGCCAGCAGCTTGGGACAGGGGACGGGCTATGGCTACACCTTC | CASSLGQGTGYGYTF
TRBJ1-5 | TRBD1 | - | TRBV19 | TGTGCCAGTAGAACCCCGGGACAGGGGGCGCGAGGCAATCAGCCCCAGCATTTT | CASRTPGQGARGNQPQHF
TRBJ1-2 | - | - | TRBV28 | TGTGCGACGGGAAGACCGCACTATGGCTACACCTTC | CATGRPHYGYTF